Reported below is one T cell receptor beta chain. Its antigen is undetermined. Without exception, sorted populations had purity beyond 95%. V trimming: 4 bases; J trimming: 9 bases; junction bases outside the gene matches: 3. This CDR3 has 13 amino acids. The germline V gene encodes CDR1 SGHAT and CDR2 FQNNGV. The whole isolated RNA underwent reverse transcription, so sequencing captured expressed TCRB transcripts. The assay was immunoSEQ multiplex PCR, and TCRdb's table has in-frame clones only and misses some. Of under 950,000 clones in the sample, 17% were seen once. The data originate from a study of beta chain features in type 1 diabetes. Study observations and caveats: There was a possibility that cDNA sequencing over-represented cells with high TCR expression.

The sequenced material came from naive CD4+ T cells from blood. The TCR sequence derives from a woman between 18 and 29 years old in good health. The chain couples TRBV11-2 to TRBJ2-4; TRBD1 matches at 10 bases. The CDR3 region is CASSSRTGGIQYF. The CDR3 region has the DNA TGTGCCAGCAGCTCCCGGACAGGGGGCATTCAGTACTTC.